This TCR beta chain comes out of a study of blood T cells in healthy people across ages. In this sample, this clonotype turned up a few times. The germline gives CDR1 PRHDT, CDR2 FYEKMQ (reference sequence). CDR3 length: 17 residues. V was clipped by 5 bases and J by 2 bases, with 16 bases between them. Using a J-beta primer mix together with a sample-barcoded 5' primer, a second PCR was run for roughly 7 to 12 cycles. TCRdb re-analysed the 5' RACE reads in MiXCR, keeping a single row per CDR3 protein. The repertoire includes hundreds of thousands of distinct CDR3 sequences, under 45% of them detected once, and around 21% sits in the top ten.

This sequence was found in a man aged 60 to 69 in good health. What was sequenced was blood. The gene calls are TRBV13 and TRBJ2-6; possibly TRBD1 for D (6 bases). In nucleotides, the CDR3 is TGTGCCAGCAGCGGAGAGGGACATCTAACTGGGGCCAACGTCCTGACTTTC. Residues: CASSGEGHLTGANVLTF. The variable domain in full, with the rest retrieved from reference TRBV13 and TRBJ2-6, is AAGVIQSPRHLIKEKRETATLKCYPIPRHDTVYWYQQGPGQDPQFLISFYEKMQSDKGSIPDRFSAQQFSDYHSELNMSSLELGDSALYFCASSGEGHLTGANVLTFGAGSRLTVL.